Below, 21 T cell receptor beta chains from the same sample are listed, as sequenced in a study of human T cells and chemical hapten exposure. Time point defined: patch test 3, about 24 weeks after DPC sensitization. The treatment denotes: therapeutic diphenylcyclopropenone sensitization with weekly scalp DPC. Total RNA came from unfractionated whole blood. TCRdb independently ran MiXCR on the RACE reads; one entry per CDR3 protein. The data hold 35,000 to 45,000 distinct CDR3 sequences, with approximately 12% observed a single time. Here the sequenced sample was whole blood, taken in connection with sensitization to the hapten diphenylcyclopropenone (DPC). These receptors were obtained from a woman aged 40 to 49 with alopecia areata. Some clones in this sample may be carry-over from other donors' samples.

The DNA of the CDR3 is TGTGCCAGCAGCTTAGAGTCAGCGAACACTGAAGCTTTCTTT. As protein: CASSLESANTEAFF. The J gene is TRBJ1-1, the V gene TRBV11-1; no firm D call. This CDR3 is 14 amino acids long. V lost 1 base and J lost 1, with 7 bases in between. Looked up from germline, CDR1 is SGHAT and CDR2 is FQDESV (reference sequence).

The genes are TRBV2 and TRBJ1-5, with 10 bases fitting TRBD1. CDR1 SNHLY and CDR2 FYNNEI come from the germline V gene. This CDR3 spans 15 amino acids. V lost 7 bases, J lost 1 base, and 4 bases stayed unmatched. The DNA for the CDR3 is TGTGCCAGCACCCAGGACAGGGGGAGCAATCAGCCCCAGCATTTT. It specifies CASTQDRGSNQPQHF.

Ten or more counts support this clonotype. CDR3 region: CASSQFGLGEDTEAFF. CDR3 sequence (DNA): TGCGCCAGCAGTCAATTCGGGCTGGGGGAAGACACTGAAGCTTTCTTT. The V and J genes are TRBV23-1 and TRBJ1-1, with D perhaps matching TRBD1 (5 bases). TRBV23-1 is filed as an ORF, its function uncertain. This CDR3 contains 16 residues. The germline V and J ends were trimmed by 1 base and 3 bases, with 15 bases remaining between them.

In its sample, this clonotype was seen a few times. The CDR3 reads CASSLGLAEQYF. CDR3 bases: TGTGCCAGCAGTTTGGGTCTAGCCGAGCAGTACTTC. This chain joins TRBV28 and TRBJ2-7; maybe TRBD2 (5 bases). Trimming removed 3 bases from V and 6 bases from J, with 9 bases in between. Germline-derived CDR1 and CDR2 are MDHEN and SYDVKM. The CDR3 is 12 residues long. Full variable domain (outside the CDR3, taken from reference TRBV28 and TRBJ2-7): DVKVTQSSRYLVKRTGEKVFLECVQDMDHENMFWYRQDPGLGLRLIYFSYDVKMKEKGDIPEGYSVSREKKERFSLILESASTNQTSMYLCASSLGLAEQYFGPGTRLTVT.

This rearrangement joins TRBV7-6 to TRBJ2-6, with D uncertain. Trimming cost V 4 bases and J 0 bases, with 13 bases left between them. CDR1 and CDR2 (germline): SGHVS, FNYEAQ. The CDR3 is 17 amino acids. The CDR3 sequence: CASSSDGRISGANVLTF. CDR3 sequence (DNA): TGTGCCAGCAGCTCGGACGGAAGAATCTCTGGGGCCAACGTCCTGACTTTC.

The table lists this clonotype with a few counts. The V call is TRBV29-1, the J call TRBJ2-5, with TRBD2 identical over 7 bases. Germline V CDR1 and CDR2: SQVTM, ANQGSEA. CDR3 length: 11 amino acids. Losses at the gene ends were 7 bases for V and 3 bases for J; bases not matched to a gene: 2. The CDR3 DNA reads TGCAGCGGTGGGGGGGAAGAGACCCAGTACTTC. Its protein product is CSGGGEETQYF.

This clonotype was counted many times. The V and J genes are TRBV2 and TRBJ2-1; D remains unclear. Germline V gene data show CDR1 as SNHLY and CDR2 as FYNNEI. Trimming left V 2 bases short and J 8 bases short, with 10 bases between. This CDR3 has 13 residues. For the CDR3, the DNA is TGTGCCAGCAGTGAAATGGGCTTCTATGAGCAGTTCTTC. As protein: CASSEMGFYEQFF.

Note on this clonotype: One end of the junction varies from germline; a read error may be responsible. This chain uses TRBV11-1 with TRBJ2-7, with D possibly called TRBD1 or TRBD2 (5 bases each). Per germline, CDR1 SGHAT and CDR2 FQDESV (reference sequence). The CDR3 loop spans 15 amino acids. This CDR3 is CASSRDGVETYEQYF. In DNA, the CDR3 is TGTGCTAGCAGCCGGGACGGCGTTGAGACCTACGAGCAGTACTTC.

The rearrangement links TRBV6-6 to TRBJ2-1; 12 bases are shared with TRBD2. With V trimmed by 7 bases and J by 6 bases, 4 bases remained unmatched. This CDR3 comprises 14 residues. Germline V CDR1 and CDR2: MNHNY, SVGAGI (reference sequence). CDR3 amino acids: CASTLAGGFNEQFF. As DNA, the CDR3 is TGTGCCAGCACCCTAGCGGGAGGGTTCAATGAGCAGTTCTTC.

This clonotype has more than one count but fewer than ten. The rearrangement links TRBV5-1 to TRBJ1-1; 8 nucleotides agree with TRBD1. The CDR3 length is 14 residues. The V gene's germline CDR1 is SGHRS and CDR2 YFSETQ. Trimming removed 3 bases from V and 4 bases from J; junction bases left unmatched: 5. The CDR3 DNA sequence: TGCGCCAGCAGCTCCGGACAGGGATTCACTGAAGCTTTCTTT. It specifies CASSSGQGFTEAFF.

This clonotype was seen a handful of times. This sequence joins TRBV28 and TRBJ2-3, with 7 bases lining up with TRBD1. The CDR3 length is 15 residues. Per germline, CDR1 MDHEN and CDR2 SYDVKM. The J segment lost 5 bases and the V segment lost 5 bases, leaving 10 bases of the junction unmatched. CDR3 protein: CASSPTGVSRDTQYF. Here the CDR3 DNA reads TGTGCCAGCAGTCCCACAGGGGTTTCAAGAGATACGCAGTATTTT.

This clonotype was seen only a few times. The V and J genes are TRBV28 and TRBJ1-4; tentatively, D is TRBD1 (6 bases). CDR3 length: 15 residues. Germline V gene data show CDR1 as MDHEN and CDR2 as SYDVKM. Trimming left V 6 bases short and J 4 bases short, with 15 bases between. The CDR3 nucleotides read TGTGCCAGCAGCCCATCAGACAGGCATAATGAAAAACTGTTTTTT. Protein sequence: CASSPSDRHNEKLFF.

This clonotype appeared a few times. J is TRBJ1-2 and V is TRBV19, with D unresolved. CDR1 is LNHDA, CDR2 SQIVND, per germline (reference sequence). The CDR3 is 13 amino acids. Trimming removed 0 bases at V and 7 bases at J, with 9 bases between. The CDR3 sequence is CASSIDPHSGYTF. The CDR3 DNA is TGTGCCAGTAGTATAGATCCCCACAGTGGCTACACCTTC.

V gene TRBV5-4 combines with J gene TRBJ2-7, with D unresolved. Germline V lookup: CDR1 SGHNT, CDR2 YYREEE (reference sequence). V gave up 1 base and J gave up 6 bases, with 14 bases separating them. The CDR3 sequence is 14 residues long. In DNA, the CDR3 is TGTGCCAGCAGCTTGTCGGCAGACAAACGCGAGCAGTACTTC. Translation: CASSLSADKREQYF.

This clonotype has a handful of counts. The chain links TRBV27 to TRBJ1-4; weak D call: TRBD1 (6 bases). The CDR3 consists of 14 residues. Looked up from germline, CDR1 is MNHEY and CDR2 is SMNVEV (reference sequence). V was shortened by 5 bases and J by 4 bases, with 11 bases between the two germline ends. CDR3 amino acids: CASSQQGGNEKLFF. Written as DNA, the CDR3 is TGTGCCAGCAGTCAACAGGGAGGTAATGAAAAACTGTTTTTT.

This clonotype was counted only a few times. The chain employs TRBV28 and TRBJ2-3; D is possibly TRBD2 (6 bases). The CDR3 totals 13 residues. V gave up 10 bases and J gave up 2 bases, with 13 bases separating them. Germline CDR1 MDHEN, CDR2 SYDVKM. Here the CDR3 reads CATYTGVTDTQYF. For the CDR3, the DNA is TGTGCCACCTACACGGGGGTCACAGATACGCAGTATTTT.

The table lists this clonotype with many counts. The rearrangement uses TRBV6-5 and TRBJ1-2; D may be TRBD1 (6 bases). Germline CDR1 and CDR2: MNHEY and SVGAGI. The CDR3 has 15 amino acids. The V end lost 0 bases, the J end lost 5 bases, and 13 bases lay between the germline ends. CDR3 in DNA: TGTGCCAGCAGTTACTCGCAGGGGCGAGAGTATGGCTACACCTTC. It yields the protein CASSYSQGREYGYTF.

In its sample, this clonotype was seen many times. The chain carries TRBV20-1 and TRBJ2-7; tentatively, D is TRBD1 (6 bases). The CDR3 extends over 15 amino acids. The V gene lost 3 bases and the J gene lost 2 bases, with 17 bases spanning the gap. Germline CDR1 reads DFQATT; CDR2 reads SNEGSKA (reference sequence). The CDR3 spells CSASSFSDSTYEQYF. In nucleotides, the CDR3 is TGCAGTGCTAGCAGTTTTTCGGACAGTACCTACGAGCAGTACTTC.

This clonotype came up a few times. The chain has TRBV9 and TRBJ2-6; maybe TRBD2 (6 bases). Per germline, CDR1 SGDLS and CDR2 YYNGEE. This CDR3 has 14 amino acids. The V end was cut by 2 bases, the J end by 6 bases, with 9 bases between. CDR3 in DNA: TGTGCCAGCAGCGTTACGGGACTGGCCAACGTCCTGACTTTC. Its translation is CASSVTGLANVLTF.

DNA of the CDR3: TGCAGTGCTAGAGGCCATACCAATCAGCCCCAGCATTTT. This translates into CSARGHTNQPQHF. The genes are TRBV20-1 and TRBJ1-5, with D unresolved. The V end was cut by 1 base, the J end by 3 bases, with 7 bases between. This CDR3 has 13 residues. CDR1 is DFQATT and CDR2 is SNEGSKA in the germline V gene (reference sequence).

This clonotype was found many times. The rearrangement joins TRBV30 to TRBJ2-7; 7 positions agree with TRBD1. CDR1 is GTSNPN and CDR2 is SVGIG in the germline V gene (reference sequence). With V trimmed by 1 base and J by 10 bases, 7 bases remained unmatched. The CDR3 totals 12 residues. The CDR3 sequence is CAWSGTGGVQYF. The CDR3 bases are TGTGCCTGGAGTGGGACAGGTGGTGTTCAGTACTTC.